This T cell receptor beta chain was retrieved from a study of T cells after yellow fever vaccination. Study context: The fractions with low cell numbers were processed using SMART-Seq v4 Ultra Low Input.

One entry per CDR3 protein results from TCRdb running MiXCR on the 5' RACE reads. This table holds 350,000 to 450,000 distinct CDR3 sequences, about 19% found once. Trimming removed 4 bases from V and 7 bases from J; junction bases left unmatched: 4. Germline V gene lookup returns CDR1 SGHNT and CDR2 YYREEE (reference sequence). CDR3 length equals 13 residues. This clonotype has at least ten counts. The chain combines TRBV5-4 with TRBJ2-1; 8 bases line up with TRBD1. Sequences were derived from PBMCs, sampled before the yellow fever booster vaccination. The receptor's source is a man aged 18 to 29 who received the YFV17D yellow fever vaccine. The CDR3 here is CASSPDRANEQFF. Written as DNA, the CDR3 is TGTGCCAGCAGCCCGGACAGGGCGAATGAGCAGTTCTTC.